Presented here are 8 T cell receptor beta chains from one specimen sequenced in a study of beta chain features in type 1 diabetes. The entirety of the isolated RNA underwent reverse transcription, so expressed TCRB transcripts were sequenced. Generated by immunoSEQ multiplex PCR, the TCRdb table keeps only in-frame clones and is missing some. The repertoire holds 620,000 or so clones, with roughly a sixth as singletons. Material: naive CD4+ T cells from blood. The origin of the receptors is a man between 18 and 29 years old in good health.

In the case of this clone: The sample contains more than one DNA sequence encoding this CDR3. This rearrangement joins TRBV9 to TRBJ2-7; 9 bases fit TRBD2. The CDR3 covers 15 residues. Trimming cost V 0 bases and J 4 bases; bases outside gene matches: 5. CDR1 and CDR2 from the germline V gene are SGDLS and YYNGEE. The CDR3 sequence is CASSVGLAGPYEQYF. In DNA, the CDR3 is TGTGCCAGCAGCGTAGGGCTAGCGGGACCATACGAGCAGTACTTC.

This clone turned up a few times. The J gene is TRBJ2-5, the V gene TRBV6-6; 10 bases line up with TRBD1. CDR1 and CDR2 (germline): MNHNY, SVGAGI (reference sequence). The CDR3 runs 14 residues. V gave up 2 bases and J gave up 5 bases; unmatched junction bases: 2. The DNA for the CDR3 is TGTGCCAGCAGTTACCCGGGACAGGGGGAGACCCAGTACTTC. As protein: CASSYPGQGETQYF.

This clone was counted between two and nine times. J is TRBJ2-2 and V is TRBV5-1, with D possibly TRBD1 on 6 matching bases. This CDR3 spans 14 amino acids. Germline lookup yields CDR1 SGHRS and CDR2 YFSETQ. V lost 2 bases and J 4 bases, leaving 9 bases between the germline ends. The chain's CDR3 is CASSFKGGTGELFF. The CDR3 DNA reads TGCGCCAGCAGCTTTAAAGGGGGCACCGGGGAGCTGTTTTTT.

The chain links TRBV7-6 to TRBJ2-7, with D unresolved. This CDR3 has 14 amino acids. Per germline, CDR1 SGHVS and CDR2 FNYEAQ. Deletions cut 1 base from V and 9 bases from J, with 16 bases between. The CDR3 spells CASSLGLPPSGQYF. Here the CDR3 DNA reads TGTGCCAGCAGCTTAGGTCTTCCCCCTTCGGGGCAGTACTTC.

This clone has a handful of counts. The chain employs TRBV7-2 and TRBJ2-7, with TRBD2 matching 7 bases. The CDR3 covers 17 residues. Germline-derived CDR1 and CDR2 are SGHTA and FQGNSA. V trimming: 2 bases; J trimming: 3 bases; junction bases outside the gene matches: 13. CDR3: CASSLRSGTTVHYEQYF. The CDR3 DNA follows: TGTGCCAGCAGCTTAAGGAGCGGGACGACGGTGCACTACGAGCAGTACTTC.

V usage is TRBV7-9 and J usage is TRBJ1-5; 7 bases fit TRBD1. The germline gives CDR1 SEHNR, CDR2 FQNEAQ (reference sequence). V shed 5 bases and J 3 bases; nucleotides not matched to a gene: 4. The CDR3 extends over 14 amino acids. The CDR3 DNA follows: TGTGCCAGCAGCCTCGACAGGGTCAATCAGCCCCAGCATTTT. This translates into CASSLDRVNQPQHF.

On this clone: The same CDR3 can be traced to other DNA sequences in this sample. The J gene is TRBJ1-1, the V gene TRBV7-2; D may be TRBD1 (6 bases). CDR3 length: 15 residues. The germline gives CDR1 SGHTA, CDR2 FQGNSA. V shed 0 bases and J shed 0 bases, with 8 bases lying between them. The CDR3: CASSLATGLNTEAFF. CDR3 bases: TGTGCCAGCAGCTTAGCGACAGGTTTGAACACTGAAGCTTTCTTT.

Only a few counts were recorded for this clone. The rearrangement joins TRBV2 to TRBJ1-1; D unresolved. This CDR3 has 14 amino acids. Trimming left V 6 bases short and J 1 base short, with 12 bases between. Germline values: CDR1 SNHLY, CDR2 FYNNEI. The CDR3 DNA reads as TGTGCCAGCAGGGGTACGACACAGAACACTGAAGCTTTCTTT. Protein product: CASRGTTQNTEAFF.